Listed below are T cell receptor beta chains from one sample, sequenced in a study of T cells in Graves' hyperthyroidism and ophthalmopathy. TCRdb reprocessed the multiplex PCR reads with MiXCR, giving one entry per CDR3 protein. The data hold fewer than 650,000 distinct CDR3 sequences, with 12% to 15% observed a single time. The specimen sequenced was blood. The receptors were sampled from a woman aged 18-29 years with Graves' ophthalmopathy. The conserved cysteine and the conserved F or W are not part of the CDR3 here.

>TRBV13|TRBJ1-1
ASSMDTEAF
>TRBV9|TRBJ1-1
ASSVEGTGRTEAF
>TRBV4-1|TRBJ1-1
ASSQTGLRVLEAF
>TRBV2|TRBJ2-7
ASSGSGTSGNYEQY
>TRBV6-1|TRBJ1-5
ASSEVPSQPQH
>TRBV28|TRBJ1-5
ASSFQGPGPQH
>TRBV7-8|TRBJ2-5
ASSLAIQGGWETQY
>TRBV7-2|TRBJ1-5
ASSPLGGLGPQH
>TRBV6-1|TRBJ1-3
ASSELRTGYSGNTIY
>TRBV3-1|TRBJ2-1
ASSQDDRRVQF
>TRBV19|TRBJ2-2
ASSLLHRVTGELF
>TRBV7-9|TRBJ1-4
ASSPPGGLEREKLF
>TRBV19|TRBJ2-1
ASSPGGPNEQF
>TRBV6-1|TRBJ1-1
ASSSGSLNTEAF
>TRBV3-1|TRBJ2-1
ASSHRDSGNEQF
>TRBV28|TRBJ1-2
ASTPQGGDTTNYGYT
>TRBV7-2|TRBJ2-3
ASSLVTGLAGTDTQY
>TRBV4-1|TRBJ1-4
ASSQEPRDNEKLF
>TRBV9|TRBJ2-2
ASSVTRGTANTGELF
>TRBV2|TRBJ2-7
ASSYRQNYEQY
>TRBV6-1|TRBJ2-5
ASSEDPPRSTQY
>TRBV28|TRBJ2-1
ASSHSGTAYNEQF
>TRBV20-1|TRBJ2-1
SASWASGRINEQF
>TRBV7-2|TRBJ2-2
ASSLVSGMNTGELF
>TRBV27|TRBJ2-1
ASSLSSSGRGNEQF
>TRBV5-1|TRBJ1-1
ASSLMWNTEAF
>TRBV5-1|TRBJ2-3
ASGPAGSSTDTQY
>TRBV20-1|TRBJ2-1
SADSEAYNEQF
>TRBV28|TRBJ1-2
ASRTFGAGDRGYT
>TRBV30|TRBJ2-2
AWSFYRDGKTGELF
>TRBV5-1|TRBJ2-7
ASSSIPGLEGQY
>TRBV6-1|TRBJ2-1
ASSLTSHESYNEQF
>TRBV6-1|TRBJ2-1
ASSEATSGPLEF
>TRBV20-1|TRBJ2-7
SASTSSTASYEQY
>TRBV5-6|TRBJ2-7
ASSLVHRGYEQY
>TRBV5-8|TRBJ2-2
ASSHKARTGIPGELF
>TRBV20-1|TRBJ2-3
SADLAGGWTDTQY
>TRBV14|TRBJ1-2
ASSLDRTYYGYT
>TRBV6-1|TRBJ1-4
ASQMGGTNEKLF
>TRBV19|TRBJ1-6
ASSPKEGSYYNSPLH
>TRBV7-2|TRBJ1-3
ASSAPGSSGNTIY